Here is one T cell receptor beta chain with its context. What it binds is unknown. The sample originates from a study of blood T cells in healthy people across ages. General study points: Aged donors had fewer naive CD4+ cells and lower diversity than long-lived donors.

V was trimmed by 5 bases and J by 3 bases, leaving 9 bases between them. The CDR3 sequence is 12 residues long. The germline V gene has CDR1 SGHKS and CDR2 YYEKEE (reference sequence). It was with a sample-barcoded 5' primer and a J-beta primer mix that a second PCR of roughly 7 to 12 cycles was run. One entry per CDR3 protein results from TCRdb running MiXCR on the 5' RACE reads. The table has about 650,000 distinct CDR3 sequences, about 34% seen once. Peripheral blood was drawn, roughly 10 milliliters per donor. This sequence originates from a woman at least 80 years old in good health. The specimen sequenced was blood. The chain combines TRBV5-5 with TRBJ2-7; tentative D call: TRBD1 (6 bases). Here the CDR3 reads CASRQTGYEQYF. The DNA for the CDR3 is TGTGCCAGCAGACAGACAGGCTACGAGCAGTACTTC. The full variable domain, its missing parts supplied by reference TRBV5-5 and TRBJ2-7, is DAGVTQSPTHLIKTRGQQVTLRCSPISGHKSVSWYQQVLGQGPQFIFQYYEKEERGRGNFPDRFSARQFPNYSSELNVNALLLGDSALYLCASRQTGYEQYFGPGTRLTVT.